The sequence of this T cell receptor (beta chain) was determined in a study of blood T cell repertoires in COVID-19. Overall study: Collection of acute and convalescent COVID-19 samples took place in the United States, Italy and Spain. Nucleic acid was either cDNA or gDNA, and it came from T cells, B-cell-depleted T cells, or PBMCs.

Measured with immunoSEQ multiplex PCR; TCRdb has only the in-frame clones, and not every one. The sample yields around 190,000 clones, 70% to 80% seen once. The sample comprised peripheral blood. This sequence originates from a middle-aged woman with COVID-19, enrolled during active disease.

The CDR3 sequence is CASSEAPGLASYNEQFF. As DNA, the CDR3 is TGTGCCAGCAGTGAAGCGCCGGGACTAGCATCCTACAATGAGCAGTTCTTC. The genes are TRBV6-1 and TRBJ2-1; 9 nucleotides line up with TRBD2. Germline CDR1 and CDR2: MNHNS and SASEGT. The CDR3 sequence is 17 residues long. J gave up 1 base and V 0 bases, and 4 bases lay outside the gene matches.